This T cell receptor beta chain was identified during a study of T cells in tuberculosis. Study-wide findings and caveats: Selection depended on which cryopreserved specimens were available. Active tuberculosis TCR-alpha repertoires lay closer to GMM-specific TCRs than IGRA-negative controls, suggesting clonal expansion.

Described time point: new active TB diagnosis, blood taken before or within 7 days of starting treatment. Confirmation came from sputum smear and/or culture positivity for M. tuberculosis. The CDR3 consists of 13 residues. The germline gives CDR1 MDHEN, CDR2 SYDVKM. Trimming left V 4 bases short and J 7 bases short, with 13 bases between. Points on this clone: No antigen is known for it.

Generated by immunoSEQ multiplex PCR, the TCRdb table keeps only in-frame clones and is missing some. This table has roughly 34,000 clones, nearly 90% appearing once. Sequenced here: PBMCs, sampled at tuberculosis diagnosis. The TCR comes from an adult with tuberculosis. This sequence joins TRBV28 and TRBJ1-1; D uncertain. The chain's CDR3 is CASSSLGEYEAFF. CDR3 nucleotide sequence: TGTGCCAGCAGTTCCCTCGGGGAATATGAAGCTTTCTTT.